The 14 T cell receptor beta chains below all came from one sample that was sequenced in a study of blood T cells in healthy people across ages. Using a J-beta primer mix together with a sample-barcoded 5' primer, a second PCR was run for 7 to 11 cycles. TCRdb re-called the 5' RACE reads through MiXCR, storing one row per CDR3 protein. The table lists about 380,000 distinct CDR3 sequences, 45% to 65% of them singletons, with 45% to 60% in the top ten. Source material: blood. These receptors were collected from a man aged 55-75 years in good health.

This clonotype appeared a few times. The chain has TRBV28 and TRBJ2-5; 7 bases are shared with TRBD2. The junction had 4 bases not matched to a gene; V was cut back by 5 bases and J by 1 base. Germline V CDR1 and CDR2: MDHEN, SYDVKM. The CDR3 totals 14 residues. The CDR3 region is CASSASGVQETQYF. The CDR3 bases are TGTGCCAGCAGTGCCAGCGGGGTCCAAGAGACCCAGTACTTC.

The DNA for the CDR3 is TGCGCCAGCGCGATGGGGGGGAGCAATCAGCCCCAGCATTTT. This gives the protein CASAMGGSNQPQHF. This sequence joins TRBV10-1 and TRBJ1-5; D is perhaps TRBD1 (5 bases). Trimming took off 8 bases at V and 1 base at J, with 12 bases between the two ends. Germline assignment: CDR1 WNHNN and CDR2 SYGVQD (reference sequence). The CDR3 is 14 residues long.

The chain links TRBV13 to TRBJ2-5; 13 nucleotides match TRBD2. V shed 4 bases and J 5 bases; nucleotides not matched to a gene: 7. Germline V gene lookup returns CDR1 PRHDT and CDR2 FYEKMQ (reference sequence). The CDR3 is made up of 16 amino acids. The CDR3 DNA follows: TGTGCCAGCAGCTACGGACTAGCGGGAGTCTGGGAGACCCAGTACTTC. Encoded protein: CASSYGLAGVWETQYF.

Only a few counts were recorded for this clonotype. The chain joins TRBV10-2 to TRBJ2-5, with a weak D call TRBD1 (6 bases). CDR3 size: 14 residues. The V end was cut by 3 bases, the J end by 11 bases, with 19 bases between. From germline, CDR1 is WSHSY and CDR2 SAAADI. CDR3 sequence reads: CASSEWTDVDEQYF. The CDR3 bases are TGCGCCAGCAGTGAATGGACAGACGTCGATGAGCAGTACTTC.

The chain employs TRBV20-1 and TRBJ1-5; the D gene is possibly TRBD1 (6 bases). CDR1 DFQATT and CDR2 SNEGSKA come from the germline V gene (reference sequence). Trimming shortened V by 6 bases and J by 2 bases, and 14 bases separated the two germline ends. The CDR3 extends over 14 amino acids. The CDR3 region is CSAGGGNGNQPQHF. The CDR3 DNA reads as TGCAGTGCCGGGGGGGGCAACGGCAATCAGCCCCAGCATTTT.

The chain carries TRBV28 and TRBJ2-7; 7 bases are shared with TRBD1. The DNA end is more similar to TRBJ2-5, so the J call may be wrong. Germline V lookup: CDR1 MDHEN, CDR2 SYDVKM. There are 16 residues in the CDR3. Written as DNA, the CDR3 is TGTGCCAGCAGTTTGGAGGTGAAAGGGGGCGCAGAGACCCAGTACTTC. Translated, it gives CASSLEVKGGAETQYF.

Regarding this clonotype: A much larger clone differs from this one at a single base, so this may be a read error. The chain joins TRBV4-3 to TRBJ2-5; D unresolved. The length of the CDR3 is 13 residues. Per the germline V gene, CDR1 is LGHNA and CDR2 is YSLEER. V lost 0 bases, J lost 11 bases, and 13 bases lay in between. In DNA, the CDR3 is TGCGCCAGCAGCCAAGATTTTGGACGGACGCAGTACTTC. This encodes CASSQDFGRTQYF.

This clonotype was found many times. This chain uses TRBV6-2 or TRBV6-3 with TRBJ2-3, with D possibly TRBD1 on 5 matching bases. The germline gives CDR1 MNHEY, CDR2 SVGEGT. The CDR3 spans 11 residues. Deletions cut 6 bases from V and 5 bases from J, with 6 bases between. The DNA of the CDR3 is TGTGCCAGCAGCAGGGTAGATACGCAGTATTTT. Protein: CASSRVDTQYF.

The table lists this clonotype with a few counts. V and J are TRBV7-9 and TRBJ2-7; D ambiguous. This CDR3 region has 14 residues. CDR1 is SEHNR, CDR2 FQNEAQ, per germline (reference sequence). Trimming cost V 1 base and J 4 bases, with 11 bases left between them. The CDR3 sequence is CASSLVGPAYEQYF. The CDR3 region has the DNA TGTGCCAGCAGCTTAGTAGGCCCCGCTTACGAGCAGTACTTC.

The chain couples TRBV7-9 to TRBJ1-2; D not certain. CDR1 and CDR2 from the germline V gene are SEHNR and FQNEAQ (reference sequence). V lost 11 bases and J lost 7, with 17 bases in between. This CDR3 has 12 residues. DNA for the CDR3: TGTGCCTGTACGCTATCAGGTGGTGGCTACACCTTC. Encoded protein: CACTLSGGGYTF.

The sample holds a few counts of this clonotype. J is TRBJ2-5 and V is TRBV27; no clear D. Germline loops: CDR1 MNHEY, CDR2 SMNVEV (reference sequence). This CDR3 comprises 13 residues. Trimming removed 2 bases from V and 4 bases from J, with 8 bases in between. This chain's CDR3 is CASSLRAVETQYF. CDR3 in DNA: TGTGCCAGCAGTTTAAGGGCAGTAGAGACCCAGTACTTC.

The chain links TRBV7-9 to TRBJ1-4; D possibly corresponds to TRBD1 (6 bases). Germline V gene sequence: CDR1 SEHNR, CDR2 FQNEAQ (reference sequence). The CDR3 has 14 residues. Trimming took 5 bases from V and 8 from J, leaving 15 bases between them. The CDR3 loop reads CASSASRGGEKLFF. DNA for the CDR3: TGTGCCAGCAGCGCGTCGAGAGGGGGAGAAAAACTGTTTTTT. The whole variable domain, remainder taken from reference TRBV7-9 and TRBJ1-4, is DTGVSQNPRHKITKRGQNVTFRCDPISEHNRLYWYRQTLGQGPEFLTYFQNEAQLEKSRLLSDRFSAERPKGSFSTLEIQRTEQGDSAMYLCASSASRGGEKLFFGSGTQLSVL.

This clonotype has a count of ten or more. The chain combines TRBV7-2 with TRBJ2-5; D is perhaps TRBD1 or TRBD2 (5 bases each). The assigned J gene may be wrong: the sequence end matches TRBJ2-7 better. CDR1 SGHTA and CDR2 FQGNSA come from the germline V gene. CDR3 length: 16 amino acids. The CDR3 spells CASSLASLRGAGEQYF. The CDR3 DNA reads TGTGCCAGCAGCTTAGCGAGCCTTCGAGGGGCTGGCGAGCAGTACTTC.

This clonotype has a handful of counts. The gene calls are TRBV7-9 and TRBJ2-7, with no clear D. The ends were cut back, 1 base at V and 7 bases at J, with 14 bases in the middle. Germline CDR1 and CDR2: SEHNR and FQNEAQ (reference sequence). This CDR3 is built from 14 residues. The CDR3 nucleotides read TGTGCCAGCAGCTTAGGGACCTACGTGGGGGAGCAGTACTTC. Amino acids: CASSLGTYVGEQYF.